Below are 9 T cell receptor beta chains sequenced from a single sample in a study of blood T cell repertoires in COVID-19. Only in-frame clones appear in the TCRdb table, and some are missing; sequencing was by immunoSEQ multiplex PCR. The data contain around 170,000 clones, 90% to 95% of them singletons. What was sequenced was peripheral blood. These receptor sequences come from a man in his fifties with acute or convalescent COVID-19.

This chain uses TRBV9 with TRBJ1-2; 8 positions match TRBD1. The junction had 7 bases not matched to a gene; V was cut back by 3 bases and J by 0 bases. Germline CDR1 and CDR2: SGDLS and YYNGEE. This CDR3 has 16 residues. For the CDR3, the DNA is TGTGCCAGCAGCGCCCAGGGGGCTGGAGCTAACTATGGCTACACCTTC. This codes for CASSAQGAGANYGYTF.

This clone was recorded only once. The chain joins TRBV5-1 to TRBJ2-5, with D possibly matching TRBD2 (6 bases). In germline, CDR1 is SGHRS, CDR2 YFSETQ. This CDR3 comprises 16 residues. V was shortened by 0 bases and J by 3 bases, with 15 bases between the two germline ends. The CDR3 here is CASSLGPGGKEETQYF. CDR3 coding DNA: TGCGCCAGCAGCTTGGGGCCCGGGGGTAAAGAAGAGACCCAGTACTTC.

The chain has TRBV29-1 and TRBJ2-7; 8 nucleotides agree with TRBD1. The V and J ends lost 7 bases and 2 bases, in that order; junction bases with no gene match: 10. Germline V gives CDR1 SQVTM, CDR2 ANQGSEA. The CDR3 is 14 residues long. CDR3 in amino acids: CSARTGTGTYEQYF. The CDR3 DNA sequence: TGCAGCGCACGAACAGGGACAGGAACCTACGAGCAGTACTTC.

The chain recombines TRBV4-3 with TRBJ2-2; D is unresolved. Trimming took 4 bases from V and 0 from J, leaving 9 bases between them. The germline V gene has CDR1 LGHNA and CDR2 YSLEER. The CDR3 totals 15 residues. The CDR3: CASSPGLSNTGELFF. DNA of the CDR3: TGCGCCAGCAGCCCTGGCCTTTCGAACACCGGGGAGCTGTTTTTT.

In its sample, this clone was seen once. The chain recombines TRBV18 with TRBJ2-1, with a weak D call TRBD1 (6 bases). CDR3 length: 14 residues. Trimming removed 3 bases from V and 8 bases from J, with 14 bases in between. Per germline, CDR1 KGHSH and CDR2 LQKENI. CDR3 bases: TGTGCCAGCTCACCGGGGGACACCCAGGATGAGCAGTTCTTC. It specifies CASSPGDTQDEQFF.

J is TRBJ1-1 and V is TRBV15; D is unclear. Germline V gene lookup returns CDR1 LNHNV and CDR2 YYDKDF (reference sequence). The CDR3 length is 14 residues. The germline V and J ends were trimmed by 7 bases and 3 bases, with 15 bases remaining between them. The CDR3 DNA sequence: TGTGCCACCACCCGTCGGTTGGGAGACACTGAAGCTTTCTTT. Encoded protein: CATTRRLGDTEAFF.

This rearrangement joins TRBV7-9 to TRBJ1-2, with D possibly matching TRBD1 (6 bases). Germline CDR1 SEHNR, CDR2 FQNEAQ (reference sequence). The CDR3 contains 15 residues. V was clipped by 1 base and J by 4 bases, with 13 bases between them. CDR3 protein: CASSLGGGQIYGYTF. In DNA, the CDR3 is TGTGCCAGCAGCTTAGGCGGGGGGCAGATCTATGGCTACACCTTC.

This chain connects TRBV6-5 to TRBJ1-2, with D possibly TRBD1 on 5 matching bases. V shed 4 bases and J shed 8 bases, with 8 bases lying between them. Germline V CDR1 and CDR2: MNHEY, SVGAGI. The CDR3 runs to 11 residues. The CDR3 DNA sequence: TGTGCCAGCAGTTCAGGGTACGGCTACACCTTC. Translation: CASSSGYGYTF.

This CDR3 is CASKRSGATEAFF. The CDR3 DNA follows: TGTGCCAGCAAACGGTCAGGGGCCACTGAAGCTTTCTTT. The chain has TRBV28 and TRBJ1-1, with D tentatively TRBD1 (6 bases). The CDR3 runs to 13 residues. The germline V and J ends were trimmed by 7 bases and 4 bases, with 13 bases remaining between them. CDR1 is MDHEN and CDR2 is SYDVKM in the germline V gene.